The present T cell receptor (beta chain) was sequenced within a study of T-cell reconstitution after alpha-beta-depleted transplantation in children. General study findings and limits: Alpha-beta T cells present about two months after transplant were reported to originate from several hundred expanded graft clones. Recipient T cells and thymic progenitors that survived gave rise to the high TCRbeta diversity observed at day 60 in some patients. The authors attributed T-cell counts and diversity one year after transplant mostly to newly produced T cells.

In germline, CDR1 is DFQATT, CDR2 SNEGSKA (reference sequence). The germline V and J ends were trimmed by 6 bases and 2 bases, with 14 bases remaining between them. The CDR3 has 13 amino acids. Unique molecular identifiers tagged the TCRbeta library. TCRdb reprocessed the PCR reads with MiXCR, giving one entry per CDR3 protein. The sample records hundreds of thousands of distinct CDR3 sequences, around 15% being singletons. In regard to this clonotype: Its specificity is unknown.

The chain has TRBV20-1 and TRBJ2-7, with a tentative D call TRBD2 (5 bases). The sample in question was PBMCs, mostly from graft donor cells, obtained 360 days after TCRalphabeta/CD19-depleted stem cell transplant. The TCR was taken from a boy younger than two who had a stem cell transplant for Wiskott-Aldrich syndrome, so the T cells may come from the graft donor. The CDR3 sequence is CSAQRSVPYEQYF. For the CDR3, the DNA is TGCAGTGCCCAGCGGTCCGTTCCCTACGAGCAGTACTTC.